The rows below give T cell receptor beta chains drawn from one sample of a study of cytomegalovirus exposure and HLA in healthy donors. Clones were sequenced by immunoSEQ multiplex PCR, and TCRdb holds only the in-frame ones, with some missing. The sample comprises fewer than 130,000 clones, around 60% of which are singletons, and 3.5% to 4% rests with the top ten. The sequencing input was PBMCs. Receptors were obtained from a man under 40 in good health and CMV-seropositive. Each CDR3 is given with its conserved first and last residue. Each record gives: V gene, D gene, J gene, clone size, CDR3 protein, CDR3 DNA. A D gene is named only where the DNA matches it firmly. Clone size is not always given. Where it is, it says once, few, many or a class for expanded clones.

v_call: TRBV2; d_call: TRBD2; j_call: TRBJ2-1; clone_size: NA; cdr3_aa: CANSAPLSAGGQFF; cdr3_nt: TGTGCCAACAGCGCCCCCCTCTCAGCGGGGGGGCAGTTCTTC
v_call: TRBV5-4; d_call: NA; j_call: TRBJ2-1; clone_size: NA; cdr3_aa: CASSLPSQGNEQFF; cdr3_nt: TGTGCCAGCAGCTTGCCCTCTCAGGGGAATGAGCAGTTCTTC
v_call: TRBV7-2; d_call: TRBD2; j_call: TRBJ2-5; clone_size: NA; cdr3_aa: CASSLKGAGGVTQYF; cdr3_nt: TGTGCCAGCAGCTTAAAGGGAGCGGGGGGCGTGACCCAGTACTTC
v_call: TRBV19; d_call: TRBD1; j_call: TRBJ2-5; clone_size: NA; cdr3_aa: CASSIPGGVETQYF; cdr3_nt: TGTGCCAGTAGTATTCCAGGGGGAGTAGAGACCCAGTACTTC
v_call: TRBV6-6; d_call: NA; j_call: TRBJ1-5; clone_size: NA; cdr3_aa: CASSYSQEQPQHF; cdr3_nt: TGTGCCAGCAGTTATTCACAGGAACAGCCCCAGCATTTT
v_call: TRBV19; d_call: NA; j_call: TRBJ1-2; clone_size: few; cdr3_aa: CASSISQTSYGYTF; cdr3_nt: TGTGCCAGTAGTATTTCACAGACGTCCTATGGCTACACCTTC
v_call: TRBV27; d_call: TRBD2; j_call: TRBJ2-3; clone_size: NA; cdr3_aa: CASSSGTRGTDTQYF; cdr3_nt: TGTGCCAGCAGTTCGGGGACTAGGGGCACAGATACGCAGTATTTT
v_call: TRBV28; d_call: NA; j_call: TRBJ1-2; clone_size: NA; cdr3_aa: CASSSRAYGGYGYTF; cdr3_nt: TGTGCCAGCAGCTCCCGGGCTTACGGGGGCTATGGCTACACCTTC
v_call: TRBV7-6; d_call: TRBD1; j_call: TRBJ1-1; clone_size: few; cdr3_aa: CASSPGQGEKAFF; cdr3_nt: TGTGCCAGCAGCCCTGGACAGGGGGAGAAAGCTTTCTTT
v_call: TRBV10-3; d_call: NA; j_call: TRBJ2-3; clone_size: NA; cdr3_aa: CATNGVGADTQYF; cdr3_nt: TGTGCCACGAACGGGGTCGGCGCAGATACGCAGTATTTT
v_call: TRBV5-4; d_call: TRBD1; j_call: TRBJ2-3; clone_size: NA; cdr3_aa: CASSSPGQGLQSQYF; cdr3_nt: TGTGCCAGCAGCTCGCCGGGACAGGGGCTCCAATCGCAGTATTTT
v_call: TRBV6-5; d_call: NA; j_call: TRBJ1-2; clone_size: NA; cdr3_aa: CASSYSEGSNGYTF; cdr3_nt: TGTGCCAGCAGTTACTCGGAGGGATCGAATGGCTACACCTTC
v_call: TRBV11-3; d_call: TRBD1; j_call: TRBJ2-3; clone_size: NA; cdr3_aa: CASSSRTGGFADTQYF; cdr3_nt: TGTGCCAGCAGCTCGCGGACAGGGGGCTTCGCAGATACGCAGTATTTT
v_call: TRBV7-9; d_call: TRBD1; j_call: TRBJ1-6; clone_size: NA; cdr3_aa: CASSLSGQGSSPLHF; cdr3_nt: TGTGCCAGCAGCTTATCGGGACAGGGGAGCTCACCCCTCCACTTT
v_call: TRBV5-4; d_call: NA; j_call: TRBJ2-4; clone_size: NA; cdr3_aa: CASSLGQAKNIQYF; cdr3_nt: TGTGCCAGCAGCTTGGGGCAGGCCAAAAACATTCAGTACTTC
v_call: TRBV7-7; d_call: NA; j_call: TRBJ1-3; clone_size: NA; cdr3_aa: CASSPGGGNTIYF; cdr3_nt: TGTGCTAGCAGCCCGGGTGGTGGAAACACCATATATTTT
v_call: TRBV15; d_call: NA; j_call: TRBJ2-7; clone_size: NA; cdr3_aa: CATSRSGGGAYEQYF; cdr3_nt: TGTGCCACCAGCAGATCCGGAGGGGGGGCCTACGAGCAGTACTTC
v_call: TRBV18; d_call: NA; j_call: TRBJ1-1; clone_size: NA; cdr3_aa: CASSPGSGNTEAFF; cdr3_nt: TGTGCCAGCTCACCAGGATCAGGCAACACTGAAGCTTTCTTT
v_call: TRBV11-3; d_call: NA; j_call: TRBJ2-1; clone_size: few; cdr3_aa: CASSLGDGAYNEQFF; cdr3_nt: TGTGCCAGCAGCTTAGGAGACGGGGCCTACAATGAGCAGTTCTTC
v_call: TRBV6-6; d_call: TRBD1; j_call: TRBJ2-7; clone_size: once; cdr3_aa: CASSLGLQGLKNEQYF; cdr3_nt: TGTGCCAGCAGTCTAGGGTTACAGGGGCTAAAGAACGAGCAGTACTTC
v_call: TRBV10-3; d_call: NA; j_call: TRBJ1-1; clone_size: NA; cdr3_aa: CASGRGKNTEAFF; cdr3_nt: TGTGCCTCTGGCCGGGGGAAGAACACTGAAGCTTTCTTT
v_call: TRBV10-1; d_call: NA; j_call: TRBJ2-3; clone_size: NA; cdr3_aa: CASSAGLFTDTQYF; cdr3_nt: TGCGCCAGCAGTGCCGGACTCTTCACAGATACGCAGTATTTT
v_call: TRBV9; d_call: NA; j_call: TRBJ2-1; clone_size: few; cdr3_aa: CASSITGYDEQFF; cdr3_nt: TGTGCCAGCAGCATAACAGGGTACGATGAGCAGTTCTTC
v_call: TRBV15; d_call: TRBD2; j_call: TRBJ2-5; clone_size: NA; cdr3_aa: CATSRDRGLAETQYF; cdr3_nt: TGTGCCACCAGCAGAGATCGGGGACTAGCAGAGACCCAGTACTTC
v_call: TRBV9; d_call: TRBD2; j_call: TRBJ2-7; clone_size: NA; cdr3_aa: CASSVGGGALPGEQYF; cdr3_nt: TGTGCCAGCAGCGTAGGGGGGGGAGCCCTTCCCGGCGAGCAGTACTTC
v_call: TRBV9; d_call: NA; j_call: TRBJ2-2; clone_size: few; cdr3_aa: CASRLGWGDGELFF; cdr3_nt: TGTGCCAGCAGGTTAGGTTGGGGAGACGGGGAGCTGTTTTTT
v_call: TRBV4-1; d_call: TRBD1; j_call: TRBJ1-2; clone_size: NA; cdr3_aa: CASSQAGTGGYGYTF; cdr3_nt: TGCGCCAGCAGCCAAGCCGGGACAGGGGGATATGGCTACACCTTC
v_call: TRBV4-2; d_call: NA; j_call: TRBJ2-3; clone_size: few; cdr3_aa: CASSPRGPSSTDTQYF; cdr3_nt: TGTGCCAGCAGCCCGCGGGGGCCGTCTAGCACAGATACGCAGTATTTT